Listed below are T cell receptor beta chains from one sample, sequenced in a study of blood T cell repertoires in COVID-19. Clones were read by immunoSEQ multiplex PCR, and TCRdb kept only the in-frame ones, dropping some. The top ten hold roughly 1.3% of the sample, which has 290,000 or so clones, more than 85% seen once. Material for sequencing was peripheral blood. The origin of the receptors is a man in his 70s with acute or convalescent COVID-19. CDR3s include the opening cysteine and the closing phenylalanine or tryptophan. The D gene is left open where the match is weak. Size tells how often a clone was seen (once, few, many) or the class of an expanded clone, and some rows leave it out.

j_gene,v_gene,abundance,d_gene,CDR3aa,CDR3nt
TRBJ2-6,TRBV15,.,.,CATSRDQFSGANVLTF,TGTGCCACCAGCAGAGATCAGTTCTCTGGGGCCAACGTCCTGACTTTC
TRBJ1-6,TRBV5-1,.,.,CASSGGSNSPLHF,TGCGCCAGCAGCGGCGGATCAAATTCACCCCTCCACTTT
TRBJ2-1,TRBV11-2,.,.,CASSFSGIRQNEQFF,TGTGCCAGCAGCTTCTCCGGGATACGTCAGAATGAGCAGTTCTTC
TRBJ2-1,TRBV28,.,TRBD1,CASRRTGTYNEQFF,TGTGCCAGCCGCCGGACAGGAACCTACAATGAGCAGTTCTTC
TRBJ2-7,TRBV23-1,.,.,CASSQSDNKSIREQYF,TGCGCCAGCAGTCAATCGGACAATAAATCGATCCGCGAGCAGTACTTC
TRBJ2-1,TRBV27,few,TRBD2,CASSLGTSGDYYNEQFF,TGTGCCAGCAGTCTCGGGACTAGCGGGGACTATTACAATGAGCAGTTCTTC
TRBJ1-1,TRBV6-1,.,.,CASRRNTEAFF,TGTGCCAGCAGGAGGAACACTGAAGCTTTCTTT
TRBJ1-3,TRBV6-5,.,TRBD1,CASSLTGGEWNTIYF,TGTGCCAGCAGTCTGACAGGGGGCGAGTGGAACACCATATATTTT
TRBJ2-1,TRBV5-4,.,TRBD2,CASSPLAGGTNEQFF,TGTGCCAGCAGCCCGCTGGCGGGGGGCACGAATGAGCAGTTCTTC
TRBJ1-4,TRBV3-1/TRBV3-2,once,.,CASSQDTRFNEKLFF,TGTGCCAGCAGCCAAGATACGCGATTTAATGAAAAACTGTTTTTT
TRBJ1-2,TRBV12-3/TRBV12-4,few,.,CASQAEANYGYTF,TGTGCCAGCCAAGCGGAGGCTAACTATGGCTACACCTTC
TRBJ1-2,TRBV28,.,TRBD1,CASSPPGGNGYTF,TGTGCCAGCAGCCCCCCAGGGGGCAATGGCTACACCTTC
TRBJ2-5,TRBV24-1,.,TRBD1,CATSDPPMTGMETQYF,TGTGCCACCAGTGACCCCCCAATGACAGGGATGGAGACCCAGTACTTC